This T cell receptor (beta chain) was recorded in a study of OX40 agonist ivuxolimab in advanced cancers. Per the germline V gene, CDR1 is MNHEY and CDR2 is SMNVEV (reference sequence). The CDR3 totals 15 residues. The junction had 6 bases not matched to a gene; V was cut back by 5 bases and J by 3 bases. Autoimmune disease history or systemic immunosuppression barred patients. The repertoire was sequenced with immunoSEQ multiplex PCR; TCRdb's copy has only in-frame clones and lacks some. The table includes tens of thousands of clones, 85% to 90% detected once. This rearrangement joins TRBV27 to TRBJ2-4; TRBD2 matches 8 bases. The sequence came from an adult with an advanced solid tumor such as melanoma, head and neck, liver or kidney cancer. Sequences were derived from CD4+ or CD8+ T cells sorted from blood, sampled in a trial of the OX40 agonist ivuxolimab. The CDR3 reads CASSSGRDGKNIQYF. In DNA form, the CDR3 reads TGTGCCAGCAGTAGCGGGAGAGACGGCAAAAACATTCAGTACTTC.